Below, one TCR beta chain is given with its context. Its antigen remains unidentified. The sample comes from a study of vaccination and CD4 T cells after COVID-19. The CDR3 runs 12 residues. The V gene end was trimmed by 7 bases and the J gene end by 4 bases; junction bases not matched to a gene: 6. Germline V gives CDR1 DFQATT, CDR2 SNEGSKA (reference sequence). With the Oncomine TCR Beta short-read assay, DNA from cultured CD4+ T cells was sequenced. TCRdb re-called the PCR reads through MiXCR, storing one row per CDR3 protein. Of 15,000 to 20,000 distinct CDR3 sequences in the sample, roughly 57% were seen once. Treatment reported: approximately 10-day PBMC culture with coronavirus spike peptide pools or control peptides (ViraFEST assay).

The sample taken for sequencing was CD4+ T cells from blood, cultured in vitro. This TCR was recovered from a human donor who had recovered from COVID-19. The chain joins TRBV20-1 to TRBJ1-2, with TRBD1 matching 7 bases. The CDR3 DNA sequence: TGCAGTGTTCAACAGGGGAGCTATGGCTACACCTTC. This gives the protein CSVQQGSYGYTF.